This entry lists 2 T cell receptor beta chains sequenced from one sample in a study of Ad26.COV2.S vaccination and SARS-CoV-2 variants. Profiled with immunoSEQ multiplex PCR; TCRdb holds only in-frame clones, not every one. Of 500,000 or so clones detected, around nine tenths appear once; the ten largest clones hold around 13%. Treatment noted: approximately 18 received Ad26.COV2.S at low or high dose, single or two shots; 5 received placebo; per-sample allocation not given. All samples were drawn on day 63, counting from the first vaccine or placebo injection. The sequencing here drew on peripheral blood, taken in a trial of Ad26.COV2.S vaccine versus placebo. These receptors came from a person aged 18 to 65 who received the Ad26.COV2.S COVID-19 vaccine or a placebo.

The chain has TRBV29-1 and TRBJ2-1, with D tentatively TRBD1 (6 bases). The V gene lost 4 bases and the J gene lost 8 bases, with 18 bases spanning the gap. Germline V gene data show CDR1 as SQVTM and CDR2 as ANQGSEA. The CDR3 spans 14 residues. CDR3 in amino acids: CSVGQLARGYEQFF. In nucleotides, the CDR3 is TGCAGCGTTGGTCAGCTGGCCAGGGGTTATGAGCAGTTCTTC.

This clone showed up just a few times. The chain joins TRBV6-6 to TRBJ1-3; D ambiguous. This CDR3 spans 18 amino acids. Germline CDR1 and CDR2: MNHNY and SVGAGI (reference sequence). V lost 5 bases and J lost 0, with 20 bases in between. The CDR3 spells CASSPTSEVPFSGNTIYF. The CDR3, as DNA: TGTGCCAGCAGTCCTACGTCGGAGGTGCCCTTCTCTGGAAACACCATATATTTT.